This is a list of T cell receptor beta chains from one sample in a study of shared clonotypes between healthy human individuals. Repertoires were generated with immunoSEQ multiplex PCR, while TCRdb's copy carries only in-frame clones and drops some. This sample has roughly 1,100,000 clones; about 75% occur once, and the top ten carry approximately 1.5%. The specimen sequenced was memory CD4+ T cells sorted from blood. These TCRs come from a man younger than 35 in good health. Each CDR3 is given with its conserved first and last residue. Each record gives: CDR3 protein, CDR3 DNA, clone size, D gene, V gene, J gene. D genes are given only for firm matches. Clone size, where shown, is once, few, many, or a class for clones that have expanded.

CDR3 protein: CASRVSHSNQPQHF; CDR3 DNA: TGTGCCAGCAGGGTATCACACTCCAATCAGCCCCAGCATTTT; clone size: NA; D gene: NA; V gene: TRBV6-1; J gene: TRBJ1-5
CDR3 protein: CASQDSPGPSYEQYF; CDR3 DNA: TGTGCCAGCCAAGATTCCCCGGGACCCTCCTACGAGCAGTACTTC; clone size: NA; D gene: NA; V gene: TRBV7-2; J gene: TRBJ2-7
CDR3 protein: CASSVLGLNNEQFF; CDR3 DNA: TGTGCCAGCAGTGTGCTGGGACTAAACAATGAGCAGTTCTTC; clone size: few; D gene: TRBD2; V gene: TRBV2; J gene: TRBJ2-1
CDR3 protein: CASSLGPSGIYEQYF; CDR3 DNA: TGTGCCAGCAGCCTAGGGCCTAGCGGGATCTACGAGCAGTACTTC; clone size: NA; D gene: TRBD2; V gene: TRBV7-2; J gene: TRBJ2-7
CDR3 protein: CASRPGLVPGQYF; CDR3 DNA: TGTGCCAGCAGGCCGGGACTCGTCCCGGGGCAGTACTTC; clone size: NA; D gene: NA; V gene: TRBV27; J gene: TRBJ2-7
CDR3 protein: CASSLVAGGQETQYF; CDR3 DNA: TGCGCCAGCAGCTTGGTAGCGGGGGGACAAGAGACCCAGTACTTC; clone size: NA; D gene: TRBD2; V gene: TRBV5-1; J gene: TRBJ2-5
CDR3 protein: CASSLITGLRPDTQYF; CDR3 DNA: TGCGCCAGCAGCTTAATTACGGGACTAAGACCAGATACGCAGTATTTT; clone size: NA; D gene: TRBD2; V gene: TRBV5-1; J gene: TRBJ2-3
CDR3 protein: CASSLSLGGKTQYF; CDR3 DNA: TGTGCCAGCAGTTTAAGTCTTGGGGGGAAGACCCAGTACTTC; clone size: few; D gene: NA; V gene: TRBV27; J gene: TRBJ2-5
CDR3 protein: CASRRPGPNTGELFF; CDR3 DNA: TGTGCCAGCAGGAGGCCGGGGCCCAACACCGGGGAGCTGTTTTTT; clone size: NA; D gene: NA; V gene: TRBV7-2; J gene: TRBJ2-2
CDR3 protein: CASSYPGTTYEQYF; CDR3 DNA: TGTGCCAGCAGTTACCCCGGGACTACATACGAGCAGTACTTC; clone size: NA; D gene: TRBD2; V gene: TRBV6-6; J gene: TRBJ2-7
CDR3 protein: CASGLAGTGELFF; CDR3 DNA: TGTGCTAGTGGTTTGGCCGGCACCGGGGAGCTGTTTTTT; clone size: NA; D gene: NA; V gene: TRBV12-5; J gene: TRBJ2-2
CDR3 protein: CASSESGTGGKLFF; CDR3 DNA: TGTGCCAGCAGTGAATCCGGGACAGGGGGAAAACTGTTTTTT; clone size: NA; D gene: TRBD1; V gene: TRBV25-1; J gene: TRBJ1-4
CDR3 protein: CASSPGAGTGELFF; CDR3 DNA: TGTGCCAGTTCGCCGGGGGCAGGGACCGGGGAGCTGTTTTTT; clone size: NA; D gene: NA; V gene: TRBV6-5; J gene: TRBJ2-2
CDR3 protein: CATSRAKFSYEQYF; CDR3 DNA: TGTGCCACCAGCAGAGCAAAGTTTTCCTACGAGCAGTACTTC; clone size: NA; D gene: NA; V gene: TRBV15; J gene: TRBJ2-7
CDR3 protein: CASSETSLEQFF; CDR3 DNA: TGTGCCAGCAGTGAGACTAGCCTTGAGCAGTTCTTC; clone size: few; D gene: TRBD2; V gene: TRBV2; J gene: TRBJ2-1
CDR3 protein: CASSLGLGQRGNTIYF; CDR3 DNA: TGCGCCAGCAGCTTGGGCCTGGGACAGAGGGGAAACACCATATATTTT; clone size: NA; D gene: TRBD1; V gene: TRBV5-1; J gene: TRBJ1-3
CDR3 protein: CASRQKGEFYTQYF; CDR3 DNA: TGTGCCAGCAGGCAGAAAGGAGAATTTTATACGCAGTATTTT; clone size: NA; D gene: NA; V gene: TRBV27; J gene: TRBJ2-3
CDR3 protein: CASSNNRGGTDTQYF; CDR3 DNA: TGTGCCAGCTCAAATAACAGGGGCGGCACAGATACGCAGTATTTT; clone size: NA; D gene: TRBD1; V gene: TRBV18; J gene: TRBJ2-3
CDR3 protein: CASSMGDRVSYGYTF; CDR3 DNA: TGTGCCAGTAGTATGGGGGACAGGGTGTCCTATGGCTACACCTTC; clone size: NA; D gene: TRBD1; V gene: TRBV19; J gene: TRBJ1-2
CDR3 protein: CASSPLAGTYEQYF; CDR3 DNA: TGTGCCAGCAGTCCTCTAGCGGGAACCTACGAGCAGTACTTC; clone size: few; D gene: TRBD2; V gene: TRBV6-5; J gene: TRBJ2-7
CDR3 protein: CASSGYGYTF; CDR3 DNA: TGTGCCAGTTCGGGCTATGGCTACACCTTC; clone size: NA; D gene: NA; V gene: TRBV28; J gene: TRBJ1-2
CDR3 protein: CASSILLGQEAFF; CDR3 DNA: TGTGCCAGTAGTATTTTATTGGGACAGGAAGCTTTCTTT; clone size: few; D gene: TRBD1; V gene: TRBV19; J gene: TRBJ1-1
CDR3 protein: CASSLDRSSYNEQFF; CDR3 DNA: TGTGCCAGCAGCTTGGACAGAAGCTCCTACAATGAGCAGTTCTTC; clone size: once; D gene: NA; V gene: TRBV5-4; J gene: TRBJ2-1
CDR3 protein: CASSGDLNRETQYF; CDR3 DNA: TGTGCCAGCAGTGGGGACCTCAACCGAGAGACCCAGTACTTC; clone size: few; D gene: NA; V gene: TRBV2; J gene: TRBJ2-5
CDR3 protein: CASSPSGRGGTHRDTQYF; CDR3 DNA: TGTGCCAGCAGCCCCAGCGGTCGCGGGGGGACCCACAGGGATACGCAGTATTTT; clone size: NA; D gene: TRBD2; V gene: TRBV28; J gene: TRBJ2-3
CDR3 protein: CASSLPDTGEQYF; CDR3 DNA: TGTGCCAGCAGCTTGCCCGATACGGGGGAGCAGTACTTC; clone size: NA; D gene: NA; V gene: TRBV7-8; J gene: TRBJ2-7
CDR3 protein: CASGRSGGVYNEQFF; CDR3 DNA: TGTGCCAGCGGTAGAAGCGGGGGGGTCTACAATGAGCAGTTCTTC; clone size: NA; D gene: TRBD2; V gene: TRBV2; J gene: TRBJ2-1
CDR3 protein: CASRPPGTAYGYTF; CDR3 DNA: TGTGCCAGCAGACCGCCCGGGACAGCCTATGGCTACACCTTC; clone size: NA; D gene: TRBD1; V gene: TRBV27; J gene: TRBJ1-2
CDR3 protein: CASQGRWPTDTQYF; CDR3 DNA: TGTGCCAGCCAGGGGCGGTGGCCCACAGATACGCAGTATTTT; clone size: NA; D gene: NA; V gene: TRBV2; J gene: TRBJ2-3
CDR3 protein: CASSYGSGNTEAFF; CDR3 DNA: TGTGCCAGCAGCTACGGTTCCGGGAACACTGAAGCTTTCTTT; clone size: NA; D gene: NA; V gene: TRBV7-9; J gene: TRBJ1-1
CDR3 protein: CASSIASRGRLGTEAFF; CDR3 DNA: TGTGCCAGTAGTATAGCCTCAAGGGGCAGGCTCGGCACTGAAGCTTTCTTT; clone size: NA; D gene: NA; V gene: TRBV19; J gene: TRBJ1-1
CDR3 protein: CASSGTSFADEQFF; CDR3 DNA: TGTGCCAGCAGCGGGACTAGCTTTGCCGATGAGCAGTTCTTC; clone size: NA; D gene: TRBD2; V gene: TRBV2; J gene: TRBJ2-1
CDR3 protein: CASSQVGGGPVSREAFF; CDR3 DNA: TGCGCCAGCAGCCAAGTCGGGGGGGGCCCTGTATCGAGAGAAGCTTTCTTT; clone size: NA; D gene: NA; V gene: TRBV4-1; J gene: TRBJ1-1
CDR3 protein: CASSSRGSYEQYF; CDR3 DNA: TGTGCCAGCAGCTCCAGGGGATCCTACGAGCAGTACTTC; clone size: few; D gene: NA; V gene: TRBV6-6; J gene: TRBJ2-7
CDR3 protein: CASSQEAGQGALSYEQYF; CDR3 DNA: TGCGCCAGCAGCCAAGAGGCCGGACAGGGGGCTCTTTCCTACGAGCAGTACTTC; clone size: NA; D gene: TRBD1; V gene: TRBV4-3; J gene: TRBJ2-7
CDR3 protein: CASRERTGAGNEKLFF; CDR3 DNA: TGTGCCAGCAGGGAGAGGACAGGGGCTGGGAATGAAAAACTGTTTTTT; clone size: many; D gene: TRBD1; V gene: TRBV27; J gene: TRBJ1-4
CDR3 protein: CASSAQQVFSGNTIYF; CDR3 DNA: TGTGCCAGCAGTGCTCAACAGGTCTTCTCTGGAAACACCATATATTTT; clone size: NA; D gene: NA; V gene: TRBV2; J gene: TRBJ1-3
CDR3 protein: CASIPAGGSETQYF; CDR3 DNA: TGTGCCAGCATTCCGGCGGGGGGCTCAGAGACCCAGTACTTC; clone size: NA; D gene: TRBD2; V gene: TRBV7-9; J gene: TRBJ2-5
CDR3 protein: CASSLGRVGGTSYNEQFF; CDR3 DNA: TGTGCCAGCAGCTTAGGCAGGGTGGGAGGGACCTCCTACAATGAGCAGTTCTTC; clone size: NA; D gene: TRBD2; V gene: TRBV11-2; J gene: TRBJ2-1
CDR3 protein: CASSPDLRLLVQYF; CDR3 DNA: TGTGCCAGCAGCCCGGACCTACGCCTTTTAGTGCAGTATTTT; clone size: NA; D gene: NA; V gene: TRBV5-5; J gene: TRBJ2-3
CDR3 protein: CASRVGTGGLSPLHF; CDR3 DNA: TGTGCCAGTCGCGTTGGGACAGGGGGCCTCTCACCCCTCCACTTT; clone size: NA; D gene: TRBD1; V gene: TRBV27; J gene: TRBJ1-6
CDR3 protein: CASSWDRPPSTDTQYF; CDR3 DNA: TGTGCCAGCAGCTGGGACAGACCTCCTAGCACAGATACGCAGTATTTT; clone size: NA; D gene: TRBD1; V gene: TRBV5-4; J gene: TRBJ2-3
CDR3 protein: CASKRTDQLNSPLHF; CDR3 DNA: TGTGCCAGTAAACGGACCGACCAATTGAATTCACCCCTCCACTTT; clone size: NA; D gene: NA; V gene: TRBV19; J gene: TRBJ1-6